This T cell receptor beta chain stems from a study of post-analysis software for immune sequencing data. The study, taken as a whole, reports: Samples sharing a preparation batch grouped tightly together when assessed by F measure. About 5 TRBV segments occurring more often in patients than controls included TRBV5-6, TRBV5-1 and TRBV20-1.

Sequencing libraries made from TCR beta cDNA carried unique molecular identifiers. TCRdb processed the PCR reads anew with MiXCR; each CDR3 protein has one entry. The table has hundreds of thousands of distinct CDR3 sequences, approximately 38% seen once. Trimming removed 3 bases from V and 4 bases from J; junction bases left unmatched: 7. CDR3 length: 15 residues. Germline lookup yields CDR1 MGHRA and CDR2 YSYEKL. Points on this clonotype: Its cognate antigen is unknown.

The sequenced material came from blood. This clonotype was obtained from a girl aged 2 to 9 with multiple sclerosis. The rearrangement uses TRBV4-1 and TRBJ2-5, with 8 bases identical to TRBD1. The CDR3 DNA reads as TGCGCCAGCAGCCACATCCCTACAGGGGGAGAGACCCAGTACTTC. It encodes CASSHIPTGGETQYF.